The TCR beta chain described here comes from a study of T cell responses to AZD1222 COVID-19 vaccine. The protocol was immunoSEQ multiplex PCR, while the TCRdb copy is restricted to in-frame clones and leaves out a portion. Of more than 60,000 clones detected, roughly 84% appear once; the ten largest clones hold around 18%. The ends were cut back, 8 bases at V and 5 bases at J, with 18 bases in the middle. The CDR3 totals 14 residues. Looked up from germline, CDR1 is SGHVS and CDR2 is FQNEAQ. Sequencing was performed on peripheral blood, taken 28 days after the second AZD1222 dose. The TCR was taken from an adult who received the AZD1222 COVID-19 vaccine. The V gene is TRBV7-8, the J gene TRBJ2-5; either TRBD1 or TRBD2 may supply D (5 bases each). In nucleotides, the CDR3 is TGTGCCAGCTGGGACGGACGGTGGGGGGAGACCCAGTACTTC. Protein product: CASWDGRWGETQYF.